The present T cell receptor (beta chain) was sequenced within a study of vaccination and CD4 T cells after COVID-19. The Oncomine TCR Beta short-read assay was applied to DNA of cultured CD4+ T cells. TCRdb analysed the PCR reads with MiXCR anew, one entry per CDR3 protein. The table lists more than 12,000 distinct CDR3 sequences, 40% to 65% of them singletons. In the case of this clonotype: Its antigen is unidentified.

V was clipped by 7 bases and J by 2 bases; unmatched bases: 7. The CDR3 is made up of 14 amino acids. Looked up from germline, CDR1 is MNHNS and CDR2 is SASEGT. Study conclusions and caveats: Nearly all convalescent vaccine-specific clones, 304 of 307, recognized only SARS-CoV-2 spike.

Treatment described: approximately nine-day PBMC culture with coronavirus spike peptide pools or control peptides (ViraFEST assay). PBMCs were cultured at around 2 million per well with 7.5 to 10 IU/ml IL-2 and around 10 ug/ml peptide pools. The sequence came from a human donor who had recovered from COVID-19. The specimen was CD4+ T cells from blood, cultured in vitro. The rearrangement uses TRBV6-1 and TRBJ1-2, with 7 bases lining up with TRBD1. The CDR3 region is CASTRTGQNYGYTF. The CDR3 coding sequence is TGTGCCAGCACCCGAACGGGACAGAACTATGGCTACACCTTC.